The T cell receptor beta chain described here comes from a study of identical twins. Trimming took 2 bases from V and 2 from J; bases not matched to a gene: 2. Germline-derived CDR1 and CDR2 are DFQATT and SNEGSKA (reference sequence). This CDR3 is built from 15 residues. TCRdb itself ran the 5' RACE reads through MiXCR, one entry per CDR3 protein. Of roughly 1,500,000 distinct CDR3 sequences in the sample, about 32% are singletons; the top ten hold about 0.25%. This clonotype was detected only a few times. Its antigen is not identified. Study-level results: The abundant beta clonotypes from cord blood had fewer insertions, and memory repertoires had none of this. Out-of-frame beta sequences exhibited a weaker degree of excess twin sharing. Invariant T cells like MAIT and iNKT could partly confound the zero-insertion analyses.

Input material: cord blood. This clonotype was obtained from a newborn girl in good health. The V and J genes are TRBV20-1 and TRBJ2-7; 14 positions agree with TRBD2. The CDR3 sequence: CSARRTSGRTYEQYF. CDR3 nucleotide sequence: TGCAGTGCTAGAAGGACTAGCGGGAGGACCTACGAGCAGTACTTC.